Listed below are T cell receptor beta chains from one sample, sequenced in a study of a mutant IDH1 vaccine in newly diagnosed glioma. The protocol was immunoSEQ multiplex PCR, while the TCRdb copy is restricted to in-frame clones and leaves out a portion. The sample gives over 55,000 clones, around 80% of which show up once; approximately 4.3% is in the top ten. This sample comprised peripheral blood mononuclear cells (PBMCs), obtained from a glioma patient treated with radiotherapy, temozolomide or both. The source of these receptors is a young woman with glioma. Some clones in this sample may be carry-over from other donors' samples. The CDR3 runs from the conserved cysteine through the conserved F or W. D genes are given only for firm matches. Clone size, where shown, is once, few, many, or a class for clones that have expanded.

V gene	D gene	J gene	clone size	CDR3 DNA	CDR3 protein
TRBV19	TRBD2	TRBJ2-3	.	TGTGCCAGTAGTCAGCGGGGGTTGCAGGCAGATACGCAGTATTTT	CASSQRGLQADTQYF
TRBV6-1	.	TRBJ1-1	.	TGTGCCAGCAGTGCTATGTCATCTCCCGGGAACACTGAAGCTTTCTTT	CASSAMSSPGNTEAFF
TRBV5-1	.	TRBJ2-1	.	TGCGCCAGCAGCTTGGCCCGGATCAGCTCCTACAATGAGCAGTTCTTC	CASSLARISSYNEQFF
TRBV6-6	TRBD1	TRBJ2-7	.	TGTGCCTGTGAACAGGGGTATACCTACGAGCAGTACTTC	CACEQGYTYEQYF
TRBV5-4	TRBD2	TRBJ2-5	.	TGTGCCAGCAGCTTGGAGGCTAGCGGGAAAGAGACCCAGTACTTC	CASSLEASGKETQYF
TRBV19	.	TRBJ1-5	once	TGTGCCAGTAGCCCTTACATGTTGACCAAAAGGCAGCCCCAGCATTTT	CASSPYMLTKRQPQHF
TRBV6-5	.	TRBJ1-1	.	TGTGCCAGCCTGGGAGTGAACACTGAAGCTTTCTTT	CASLGVNTEAFF
TRBV2	.	TRBJ2-1	once	TGTGCCAGCAGTGAGAGGGGACAAAGACCTTACAATGAGCAGTTCTTC	CASSERGQRPYNEQFF
TRBV29-1	.	TRBJ2-2	.	TGCAGCGCTGGAGAAGGGAACACCGGGGAGCTGTTTTTT	CSAGEGNTGELFF
TRBV12-5	TRBD1	TRBJ1-4	.	TGTGCTAGTGGTTTAAGTCGGACAGGGAATGAAAAACTGTTTTTT	CASGLSRTGNEKLFF
TRBV11-1	.	TRBJ2-7	.	TGTGCCAGCAGCTTAGCCCCAAGACAGGCCTACTACGAGCAGTACTTC	CASSLAPRQAYYEQYF
TRBV5-1	.	TRBJ2-7	.	TGCGCCAGCAGCCCCGCGTATTCCTACGAGCAGTACTTC	CASSPAYSYEQYF
TRBV5-1	.	TRBJ1-5	.	TGCGCCAGCAGCTTGGTTTCAGGACCCGATCAGCCCCAGCATTTT	CASSLVSGPDQPQHF
TRBV7-8	.	TRBJ1-1	.	TGTGCCAGCAGCAGACAGAGGGTAAGCACTGAAGCTTTCTTT	CASSRQRVSTEAFF
TRBV5-1	TRBD2	TRBJ2-2	.	TGCGCCAGCAGCTTGATGGGAGGGCGCACCGGGGAGCTGTTTTTT	CASSLMGGRTGELFF
TRBV9	.	TRBJ1-1	.	TGTGCCAGCAGCGTAGGAGGTACTGAAGCTTTCTTT	CASSVGGTEAFF
TRBV19	TRBD2	TRBJ2-1	once	TGTGCCAGTAGTCCATCCGGGACTAGCGGTCGGAGCTCCTACAATGAGCAGTTCTTC	CASSPSGTSGRSSYNEQFF
TRBV11-2	TRBD1	TRBJ1-1	.	TGTGCCAGCAGCTTAGGGCAGGGGGCCGGTGAAGCTTTCTTT	CASSLGQGAGEAFF